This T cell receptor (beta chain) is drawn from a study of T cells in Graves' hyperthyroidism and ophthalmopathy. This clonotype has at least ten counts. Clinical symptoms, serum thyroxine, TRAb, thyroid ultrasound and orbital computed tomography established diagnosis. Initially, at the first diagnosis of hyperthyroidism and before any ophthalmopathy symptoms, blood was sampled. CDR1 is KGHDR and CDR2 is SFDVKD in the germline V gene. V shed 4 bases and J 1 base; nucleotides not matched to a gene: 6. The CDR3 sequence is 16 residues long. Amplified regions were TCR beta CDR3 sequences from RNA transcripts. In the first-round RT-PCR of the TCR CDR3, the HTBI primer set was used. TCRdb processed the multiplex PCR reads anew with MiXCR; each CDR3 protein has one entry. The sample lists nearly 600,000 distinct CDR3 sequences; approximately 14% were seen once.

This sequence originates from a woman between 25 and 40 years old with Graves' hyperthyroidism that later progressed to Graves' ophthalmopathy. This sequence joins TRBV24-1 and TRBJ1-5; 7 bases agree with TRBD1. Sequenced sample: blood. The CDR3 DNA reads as TGTGCCACCAGTGAGGGGGGACAGCTAAGCAATCAGCCCCAGCATTTT. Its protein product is CATSEGGQLSNQPQHF.